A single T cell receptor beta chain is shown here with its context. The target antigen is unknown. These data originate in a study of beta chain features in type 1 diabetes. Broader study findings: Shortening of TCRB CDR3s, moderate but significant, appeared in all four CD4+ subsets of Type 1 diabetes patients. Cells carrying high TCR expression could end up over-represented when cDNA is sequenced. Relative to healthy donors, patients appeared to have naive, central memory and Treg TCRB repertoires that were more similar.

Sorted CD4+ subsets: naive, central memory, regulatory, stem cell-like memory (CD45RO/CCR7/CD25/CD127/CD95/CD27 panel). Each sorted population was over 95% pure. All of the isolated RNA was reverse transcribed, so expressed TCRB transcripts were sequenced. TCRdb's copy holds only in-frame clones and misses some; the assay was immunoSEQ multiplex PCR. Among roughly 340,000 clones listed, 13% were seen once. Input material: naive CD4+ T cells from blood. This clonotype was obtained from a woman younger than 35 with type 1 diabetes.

CDR3: CASSWDLDNEQFF. DNA for the CDR3: TGTGCCAGCAGCTGGGACTTAGACAATGAGCAGTTCTTC. The gene calls are TRBV7-2 and TRBJ2-1; tentatively, D is TRBD2 (6 bases). V was pared by 4 bases and J by 5 bases, with 9 bases between. The CDR3 consists of 13 residues. Germline-derived CDR1 and CDR2 are SGHTA and FQGNSA.